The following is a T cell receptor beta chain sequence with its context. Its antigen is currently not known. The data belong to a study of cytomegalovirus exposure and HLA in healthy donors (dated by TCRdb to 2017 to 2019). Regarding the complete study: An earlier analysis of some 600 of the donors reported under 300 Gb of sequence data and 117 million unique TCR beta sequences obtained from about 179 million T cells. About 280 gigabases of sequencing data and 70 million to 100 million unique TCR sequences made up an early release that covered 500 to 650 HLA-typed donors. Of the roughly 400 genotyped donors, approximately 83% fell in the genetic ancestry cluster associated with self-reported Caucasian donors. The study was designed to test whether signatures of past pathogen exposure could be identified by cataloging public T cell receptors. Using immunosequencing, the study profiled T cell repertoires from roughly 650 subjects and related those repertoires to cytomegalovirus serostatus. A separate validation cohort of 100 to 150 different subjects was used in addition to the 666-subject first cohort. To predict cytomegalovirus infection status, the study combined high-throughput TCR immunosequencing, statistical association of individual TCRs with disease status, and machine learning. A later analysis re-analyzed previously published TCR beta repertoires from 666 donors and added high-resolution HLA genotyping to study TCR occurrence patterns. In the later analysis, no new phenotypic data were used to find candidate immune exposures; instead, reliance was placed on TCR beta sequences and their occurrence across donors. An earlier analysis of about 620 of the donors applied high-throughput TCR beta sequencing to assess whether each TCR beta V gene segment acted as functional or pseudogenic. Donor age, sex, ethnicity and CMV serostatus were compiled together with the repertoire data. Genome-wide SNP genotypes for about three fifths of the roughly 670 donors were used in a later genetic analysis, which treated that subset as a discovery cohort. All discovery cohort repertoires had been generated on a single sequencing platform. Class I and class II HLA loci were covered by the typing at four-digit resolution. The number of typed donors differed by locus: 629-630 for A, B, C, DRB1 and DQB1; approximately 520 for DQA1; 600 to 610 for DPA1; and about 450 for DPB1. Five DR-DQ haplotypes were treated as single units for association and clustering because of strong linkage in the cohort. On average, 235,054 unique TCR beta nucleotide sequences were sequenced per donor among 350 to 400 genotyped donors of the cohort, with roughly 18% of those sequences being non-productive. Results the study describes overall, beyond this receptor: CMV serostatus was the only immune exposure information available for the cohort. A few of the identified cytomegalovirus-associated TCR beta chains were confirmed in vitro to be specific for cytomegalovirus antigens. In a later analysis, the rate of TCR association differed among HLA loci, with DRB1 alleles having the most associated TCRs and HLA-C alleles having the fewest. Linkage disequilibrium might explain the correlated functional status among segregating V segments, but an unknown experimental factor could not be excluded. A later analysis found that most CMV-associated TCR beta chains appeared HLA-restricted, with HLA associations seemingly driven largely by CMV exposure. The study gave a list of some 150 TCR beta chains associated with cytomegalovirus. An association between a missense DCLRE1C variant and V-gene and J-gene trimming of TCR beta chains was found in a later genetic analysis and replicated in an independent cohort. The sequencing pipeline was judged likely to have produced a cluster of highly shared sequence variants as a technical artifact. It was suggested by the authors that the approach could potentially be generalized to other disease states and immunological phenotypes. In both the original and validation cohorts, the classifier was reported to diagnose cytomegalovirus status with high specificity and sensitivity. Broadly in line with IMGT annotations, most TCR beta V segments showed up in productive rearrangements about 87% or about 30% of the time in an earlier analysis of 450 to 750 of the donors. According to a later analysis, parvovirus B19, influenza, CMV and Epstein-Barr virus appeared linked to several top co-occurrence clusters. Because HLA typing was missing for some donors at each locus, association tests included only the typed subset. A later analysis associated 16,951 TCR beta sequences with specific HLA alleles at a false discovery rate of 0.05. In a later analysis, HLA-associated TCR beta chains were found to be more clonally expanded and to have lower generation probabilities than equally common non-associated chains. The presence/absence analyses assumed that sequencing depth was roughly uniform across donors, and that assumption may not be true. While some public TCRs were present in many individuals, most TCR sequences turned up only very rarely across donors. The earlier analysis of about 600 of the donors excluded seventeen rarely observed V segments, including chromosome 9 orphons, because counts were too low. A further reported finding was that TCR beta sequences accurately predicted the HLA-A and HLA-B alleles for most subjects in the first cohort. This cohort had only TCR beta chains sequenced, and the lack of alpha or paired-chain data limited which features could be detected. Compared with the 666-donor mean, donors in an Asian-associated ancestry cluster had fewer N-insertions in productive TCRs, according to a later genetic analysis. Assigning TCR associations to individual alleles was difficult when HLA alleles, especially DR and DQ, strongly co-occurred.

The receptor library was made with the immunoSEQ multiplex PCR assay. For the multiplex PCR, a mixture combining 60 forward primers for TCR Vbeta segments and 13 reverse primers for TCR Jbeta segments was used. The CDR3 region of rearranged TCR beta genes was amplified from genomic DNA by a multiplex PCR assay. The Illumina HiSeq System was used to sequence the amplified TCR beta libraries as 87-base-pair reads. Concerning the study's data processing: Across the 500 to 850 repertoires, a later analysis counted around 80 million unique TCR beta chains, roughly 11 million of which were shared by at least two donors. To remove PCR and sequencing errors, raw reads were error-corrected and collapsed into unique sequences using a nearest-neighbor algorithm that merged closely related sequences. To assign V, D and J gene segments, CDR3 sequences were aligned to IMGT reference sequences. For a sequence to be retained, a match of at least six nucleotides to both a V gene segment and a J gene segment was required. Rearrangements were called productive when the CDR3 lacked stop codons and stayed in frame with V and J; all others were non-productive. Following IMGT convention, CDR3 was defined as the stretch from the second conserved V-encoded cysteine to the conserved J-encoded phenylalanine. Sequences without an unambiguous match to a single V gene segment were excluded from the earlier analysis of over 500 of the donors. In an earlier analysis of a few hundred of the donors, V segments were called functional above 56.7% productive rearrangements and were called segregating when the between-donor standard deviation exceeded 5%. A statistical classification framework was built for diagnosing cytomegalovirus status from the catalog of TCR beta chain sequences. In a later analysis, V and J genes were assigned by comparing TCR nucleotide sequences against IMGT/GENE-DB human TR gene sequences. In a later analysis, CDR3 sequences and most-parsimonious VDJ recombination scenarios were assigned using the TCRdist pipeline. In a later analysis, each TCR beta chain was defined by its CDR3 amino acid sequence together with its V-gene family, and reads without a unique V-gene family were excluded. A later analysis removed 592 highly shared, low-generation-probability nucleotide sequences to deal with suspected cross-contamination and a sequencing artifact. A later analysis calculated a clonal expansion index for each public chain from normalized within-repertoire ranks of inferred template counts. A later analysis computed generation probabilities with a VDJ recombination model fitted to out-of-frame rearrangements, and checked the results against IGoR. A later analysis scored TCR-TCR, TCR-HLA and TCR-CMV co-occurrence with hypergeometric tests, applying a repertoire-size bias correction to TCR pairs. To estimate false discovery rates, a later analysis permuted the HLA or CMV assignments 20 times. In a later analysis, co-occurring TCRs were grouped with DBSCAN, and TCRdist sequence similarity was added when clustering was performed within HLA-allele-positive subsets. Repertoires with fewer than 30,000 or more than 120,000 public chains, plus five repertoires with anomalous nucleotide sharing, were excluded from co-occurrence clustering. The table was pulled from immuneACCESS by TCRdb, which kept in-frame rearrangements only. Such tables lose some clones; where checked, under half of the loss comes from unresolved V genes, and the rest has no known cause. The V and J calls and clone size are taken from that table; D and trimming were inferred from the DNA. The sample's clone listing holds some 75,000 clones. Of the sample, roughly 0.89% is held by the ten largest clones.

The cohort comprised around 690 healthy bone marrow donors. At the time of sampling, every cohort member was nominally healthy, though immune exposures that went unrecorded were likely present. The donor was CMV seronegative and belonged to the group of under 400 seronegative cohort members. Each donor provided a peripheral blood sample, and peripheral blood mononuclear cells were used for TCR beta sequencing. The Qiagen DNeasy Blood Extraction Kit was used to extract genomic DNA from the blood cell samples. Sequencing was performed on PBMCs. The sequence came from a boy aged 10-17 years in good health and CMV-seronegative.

In nucleotides, the sequence is TGTGCCAGCAGCTTAAGCGGGGGCCGCACAGATACGCAGTATTTT. This is translated as CASSLSGGRTDTQYF. The chain joins TRBV11-3 to TRBJ2-3; TRBD2 lines up with 8 middle nucleotides. The germline V gene gives CDR1 as SGHNT and CDR2 as YENEEA. Unmatched junction bases come to 2, with V trimmed by 2 bases and J by 1 base. The CDR3 measures 15 amino acids from cysteine to phenylalanine. CDR3 DNA only is kept here, 45 bases in frame from base 1.